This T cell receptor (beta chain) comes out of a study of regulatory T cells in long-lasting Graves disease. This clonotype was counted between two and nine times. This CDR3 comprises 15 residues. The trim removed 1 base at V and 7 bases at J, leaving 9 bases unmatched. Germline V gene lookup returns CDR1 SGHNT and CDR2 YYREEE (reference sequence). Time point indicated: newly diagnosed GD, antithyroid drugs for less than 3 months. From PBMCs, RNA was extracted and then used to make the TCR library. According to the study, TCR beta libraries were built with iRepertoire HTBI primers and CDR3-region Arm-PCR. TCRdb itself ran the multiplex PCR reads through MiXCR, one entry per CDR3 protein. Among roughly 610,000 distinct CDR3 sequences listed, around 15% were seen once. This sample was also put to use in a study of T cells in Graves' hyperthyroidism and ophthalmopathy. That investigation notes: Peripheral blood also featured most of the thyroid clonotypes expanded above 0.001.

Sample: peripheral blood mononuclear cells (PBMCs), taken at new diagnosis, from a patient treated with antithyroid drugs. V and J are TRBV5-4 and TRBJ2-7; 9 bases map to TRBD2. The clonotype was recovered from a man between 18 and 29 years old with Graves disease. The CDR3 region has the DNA TGTGCCAGCAGCTTGTATGCGGGAGGGGAGGGGGAGCAGTACTTC. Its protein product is CASSLYAGGEGEQYF.